The rows below give T cell receptor beta chains drawn from one sample of a study of T cells in Graves' hyperthyroidism and ophthalmopathy. TCRdb analysed the multiplex PCR reads with MiXCR anew, one entry per CDR3 protein. The table records a few hundred thousand distinct CDR3 sequences, around 16% of them present only once. Sequencing input: blood. The source is a woman under 30 with Graves' hyperthyroidism. Each CDR3 is given with its conserved first and last residue. D genes are given only for firm matches. Some rows mark clone size as missing; the rest say once, few, many or name a class of expanded clone.

DNA,CDR3,V,size,D,J
TGTGCCTGGAGTGGTGGAAGCCACTACACCTTC,CAWSGGSHYTF,TRBV30,many,.,TRBJ1-2
TGCAGTGCTAGAGATGACAGACTTAGCAATCAGCCCCAGCATTTT,CSARDDRLSNQPQHF,TRBV20-1,.,.,TRBJ1-5
TGTGCCAGCAGCGCCGCCGATACCGGGGGAGGGCAGTATTTT,CASSAADTGGGQYF,TRBV9,few,.,TRBJ2-3
TGTGCCAGCAGTCCGCCGGCCCTCAGGGGGAGGAGGAACACTGAAGCTTTCTTT,CASSPPALRGRRNTEAFF,TRBV12-3/TRBV12-4,many,TRBD1,TRBJ1-1
TGTGCCACCAGCCCTTCGTACGGTTACGAGCAGTACTTC,CATSPSYGYEQYF,TRBV15,.,.,TRBJ2-7
TGCGCCAGCAGCCACCCAAATGTAGGGGGACCGCAAGAAGAGACCCAGTACTTC,CASSHPNVGGPQEETQYF,TRBV4-1,.,.,TRBJ2-5
TGTGCCAGCAGCTTAGATTTCAGCTCCTACGAGCAGTACTTC,CASSLDFSSYEQYF,TRBV7-2,few,.,TRBJ2-7
TGTGCCAGCAGTTGGGGGGCGGGGGCAGGCGAACAACACGAAAAACTGTTTTTT,CASSWGAGAGEQHEKLFF,TRBV12-3/TRBV12-4,few,.,TRBJ1-4
TGTGCCAGCAGTGAAAGGGCGAGGACAGGGGACGGCTACACCTTC,CASSERARTGDGYTF,TRBV6-1,once,TRBD1,TRBJ1-2
TGCGCCAGCAGCTTTTCTAGCGGGGGGGTCGGTCCCTACAATGAGCAGTTCTTC,CASSFSSGGVGPYNEQFF,TRBV5-1,.,TRBD2,TRBJ2-1
TGTGCCAGCAGCTTGGTTATAAGGGGGGTAAGAGGTCAGCCCCAGCATTTT,CASSLVIRGVRGQPQHF,TRBV11-2,many,.,TRBJ1-5
TGTGCCAGCAGCTTTCTCCCGGGACAGGGAGGCGGGGATACGCAGTATTTT,CASSFLPGQGGGDTQYF,TRBV7-9,many,TRBD1,TRBJ2-3
TGTGCCAGCAGCCCCCAACAGGGAGTTGCAGCTTTCTTT,CASSPQQGVAAFF,TRBV9,few,.,TRBJ1-1
TGTGCCAGCAGCTTGAACCCGTCCCCGCCCTATGGCTACACCTTC,CASSLNPSPPYGYTF,TRBV5-6,few,.,TRBJ1-2
TGTGCCAGCAGCGCCCGTCCTAGCGGTCCCTACAATGAGCAGTTCTTC,CASSARPSGPYNEQFF,TRBV9,.,TRBD2,TRBJ2-1
TGTGCCAGCAGCTGGTCTAAGGGGAGCGGCAATCAGCCCCAGCATTTT,CASSWSKGSGNQPQHF,TRBV5-6,.,.,TRBJ1-5
TGTGCCAGCAGCTTGCACAGGGATTCACCCCTCCACTTT,CASSLHRDSPLHF,TRBV7-2,many,.,TRBJ1-6
TGTGCCAGCAGTGAGAACAGGGGGGCTGGGGCCAAGCTATGGAACTACACCTTC,CASSENRGAGAKLWNYTF,TRBV2,.,TRBD1,TRBJ1-2
TGCAGTGCTAGCCCGACAGAAAATCAGCCCCAGCATTTT,CSASPTENQPQHF,TRBV20-1,many,.,TRBJ1-5
TGTGCCAGCACCCCAGGACGGGGACCCACTGAAGCTTTCTTT,CASTPGRGPTEAFF,TRBV28,.,.,TRBJ1-1
TGTGCCAGCAGTTACTCGGCAGGGGGTAATGAAAAACTGTTTTTT,CASSYSAGGNEKLFF,TRBV6-2/TRBV6-3,.,TRBD1,TRBJ1-4
TGTGCCACCAGCAGAGGGATGGGAGGGCAGAACACTGAAGCTTTCTTT,CATSRGMGGQNTEAFF,TRBV15,many,.,TRBJ1-1
TGTGCCAGCAGCCTTGGAGACAGGGGGTACTACGAGCAGTACTTC,CASSLGDRGYYEQYF,TRBV5-4,.,TRBD1,TRBJ2-7
TGCAGCGTTGACCTACGCCCCGGAGTAGATACGCAGTATTTT,CSVDLRPGVDTQYF,TRBV29-1,.,.,TRBJ2-3
TGTGCCAGCAGCCCCGGACAGACCTACTATGGCTACACCTTC,CASSPGQTYYGYTF,TRBV7-9,.,.,TRBJ1-2
TGCAGTGCTAGAGACGAGGGCCGCTCCTACAATGAGCAGTTCTTC,CSARDEGRSYNEQFF,TRBV20-1,many,.,TRBJ2-1
TGTGCCAGCAGTTTAGGGTACTATGGGACAGGGGGCTACGAGCAGTACTTC,CASSLGYYGTGGYEQYF,TRBV12-3/TRBV12-4,few,TRBD1,TRBJ2-7
TGTGCCAGCAGCCAAGCCCTGGGCCAAGAGACCCAGTACTTC,CASSQALGQETQYF,TRBV3-1,many,.,TRBJ2-5
TGTGCCAGCAGCCTAGGACGCTCTGGGGCCAACGTCCTGACTTTC,CASSLGRSGANVLTF,TRBV2,many,.,TRBJ2-6
TGTGCCAGCAGTGAAGTGGACAGTCGGCGGCCCCAGCATTTT,CASSEVDSRRPQHF,TRBV6-1,.,.,TRBJ1-5
TGTGCCAGCAGCCGACGGACAGGGAACACCGGGGAGCTGTTTTTT,CASSRRTGNTGELFF,TRBV5-5,many,TRBD1,TRBJ2-2
TGTGCCAGCTCCTCGGGCCTAGCGGGGGAGACCCAGTACTTC,CASSSGLAGETQYF,TRBV18,many,TRBD2,TRBJ2-5
TGCAGTGCTAGACAGCGGGAAGGTTGGGAGACCCAGTACTTC,CSARQREGWETQYF,TRBV20-1,few,TRBD2,TRBJ2-5
TGTGCTAGCAGCCCCAGACAGGGGAAGTCATCCGGGGAGCTGTTTTTT,CASSPRQGKSSGELFF,TRBV7-7,few,TRBD1,TRBJ2-2
TGTGCCAGCTCACCACCGGCGGTCTCCAATGAGCAGTTCTTC,CASSPPAVSNEQFF,TRBV18,.,.,TRBJ2-1
TGTGCCAGCAGCCCCGCCCGAGCTAGCAACACCGGGGAGCTGTTTTTT,CASSPARASNTGELFF,TRBV7-3,many,.,TRBJ2-2
TGTGCCAGCAGTGTGGATGGGAGGAACACCGGGGAGCTGTTTTTT,CASSVDGRNTGELFF,TRBV2,.,.,TRBJ2-2
TGTGCCAGCGGCACCGCTGGATTCACTGAAGCTTTCTTT,CASGTAGFTEAFF,TRBV7-2,.,.,TRBJ1-1
TGTGCCAGCAACCCCCGACTAGCGGGAGGCAGCAATGAGCAGTTCTTC,CASNPRLAGGSNEQFF,TRBV11-3,many,TRBD2,TRBJ2-1
TGCAGTGCTAGAAGGGGGTGGGCGGATACGCAGTATTTT,CSARRGWADTQYF,TRBV20-1,many,.,TRBJ2-3
TGTGCCAGCAGCTCGCACTCGGGACAGGCGGGAGGTGAGCAGTTCTTC,CASSSHSGQAGGEQFF,TRBV7-8,.,.,TRBJ2-1
TGCAGCGCCTTGGGGGTGACAGGGGTAATTAATACTGGAAACACCATATATTTT,CSALGVTGVINTGNTIYF,TRBV29-1,.,TRBD1,TRBJ1-3
TGTGCCAGCAGTTTAGTGTCGGACTATGGCTACACCTTC,CASSLVSDYGYTF,TRBV12-3/TRBV12-4,.,.,TRBJ1-2
TGTGCCAGCAGTTACGGGCTAGCCAAAAACATTCAGTACTTC,CASSYGLAKNIQYF,TRBV12-3/TRBV12-4,many,.,TRBJ2-4
TGTGCCAGCAGTTACCGTACAGGGGGTGAGCAGTTCTTC,CASSYRTGGEQFF,TRBV6-6,.,TRBD1,TRBJ2-1
TGTGCCATCAGCGTGGGGGACAGCAATCAGCCCCAGCATTTT,CAISVGDSNQPQHF,TRBV10-3,many,.,TRBJ1-5
TGCAGCGTTGGTAGCGGGGGGACCACAGATACGCAGTATTTT,CSVGSGGTTDTQYF,TRBV29-1,.,TRBD2,TRBJ2-3
TGCGCCAGCAGCTTCGACGGGAATAGCAATCAGCCCCAGCATTTT,CASSFDGNSNQPQHF,TRBV5-1,once,.,TRBJ1-5
TGTGCCAGCAGAGACCTGGGACTAGCGGGCGCACACTACGAGCAGTACTTC,CASRDLGLAGAHYEQYF,TRBV2,many,TRBD2,TRBJ2-7
TGCGCCAGCAGCTTGGAGACAGGGGCTGGGGCCAACGTCCTGACTTTC,CASSLETGAGANVLTF,TRBV5-1,many,TRBD1,TRBJ2-6